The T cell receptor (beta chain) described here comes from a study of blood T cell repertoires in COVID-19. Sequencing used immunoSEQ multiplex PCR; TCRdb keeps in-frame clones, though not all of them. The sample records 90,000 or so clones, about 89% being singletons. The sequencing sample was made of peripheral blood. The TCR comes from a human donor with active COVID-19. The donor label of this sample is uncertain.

For the CDR3, the DNA is TGTGCCAGCAGCTCAAGGCAGGGGAATGAGCAGTTCTTC. As protein: CASSSRQGNEQFF. The gene calls are TRBV7-3 and TRBJ2-1, with a tentative D call TRBD1 (6 bases). This CDR3 is 13 amino acids long. Trimming removed 4 bases at V and 7 bases at J, with 11 bases between. From germline, CDR1 is SGHTA and CDR2 FQGTGA.